The 19 T cell receptor beta chains below come from one sample, sequenced in a study of T cells in Graves' hyperthyroidism and ophthalmopathy. Amplified TCR beta CDR3 regions came from RNA transcripts. The TCR CDR3 was amplified in a first-round RT-PCR using the HTBI primer set. TCRdb re-called the multiplex PCR reads with MiXCR, one entry per CDR3 protein. The table shows about 840,000 distinct CDR3 sequences, with 35% to 40% occurring only once. Sequencing input: blood. The receptors come from a man aged 18 to 30 with Graves' hyperthyroidism.

The chain couples TRBV20-1 to TRBJ1-2; 7 bases are shared with TRBD1. J lost 0 bases, V lost 3 bases, and 7 bases had no gene match. This CDR3 spans 15 amino acids. CDR1 is DFQATT and CDR2 is SNEGSKA in the germline V gene (reference sequence). The CDR3 DNA is TGCAGTGCTAGGGGCCAGGGGGACTCTAACTATGGCTACACCTTC. Protein sequence: CSARGQGDSNYGYTF.

The V call is TRBV11-1, the J call TRBJ2-7; TRBD2 agrees at 12 bases. The CDR3 sequence is 17 residues long. Germline V gene lookup returns CDR1 SGHAT and CDR2 FQDESV (reference sequence). V was pared by 6 bases and J by 2 bases, with 11 bases of the junction left unmatched. The CDR3 bases are TGTGCCAGCAGTCCCCCCGGACTAGCGGGACCCCCCTACGAGCAGTACTTC. Translating gives CASSPPGLAGPPYEQYF. Supplemented by reference TRBV11-1 and TRBJ2-7, the full variable domain reads EAEVAQSPRYKITEKSQAVAFWCDPISGHATLYWYRQILGQGPELLVQFQDESVVDDSQLPKDRFSAERLKGVDSTLKIQPAELGDSAMYLCASSPPGLAGPPYEQYFGPGTRLTVT.

This clonotype is a singleton in its sample. The chain uses TRBV10-3 and TRBJ1-2; a possible D gene is TRBD1 (6 bases). Germline-derived CDR1 and CDR2 are ENHRY and SYGVKD. V was shortened by 4 bases and J by 7 bases, with 19 bases between the two germline ends. The CDR3 length is 15 residues. CDR3 protein: CAISGGQREIAGYTF. The CDR3 nucleotides are TGTGCCATCAGTGGTGGACAGAGAGAGATAGCTGGCTACACCTTC.

The J gene is TRBJ1-5, the V gene TRBV7-8; a possible D gene is TRBD1 (6 bases). The V and J ends lost 6 bases and 0 bases respectively, with 18 bases between them. The CDR3 extends over 17 amino acids. Germline values: CDR1 SGHVS, CDR2 FQNEAQ. In DNA, the CDR3 is TGTGCCAGCAGTCAACTCAGGGGCCCTTATAGCAATCAGCCCCAGCATTTT. As protein: CASSQLRGPYSNQPQHF.

This clonotype has at least ten counts. The rearrangement uses TRBV14 and TRBJ1-2; unclear D gene. The germline CDR1 and CDR2 sequences are SGHDN and FVKESK. This CDR3 is 14 amino acids long. The V end was cut by 3 bases, the J end by 5 bases, with 13 bases between. CDR3 DNA: TGTGCCAGCAGCCATACTACATGGCCTTATGGCTACACCTTC. Amino acid sequence: CASSHTTWPYGYTF. The full variable domain, with the rest looked up from reference TRBV14 and TRBJ1-2, is EAGVTQFPSHSVIEKGQTVTLRCDPISGHDNLYWYRRVMGKEIKFLLHFVKESKQDESGMPNNRFLAERTGGTYSTLKVQPAELEDSGVYFCASSHTTWPYGYTFGSGTRLTVV.

V usage is TRBV14 and J usage is TRBJ1-6; D is ambiguous. In germline, CDR1 is SGHDN, CDR2 FVKESK. Trimming stripped 2 bases from V and 1 base from J, with 12 bases between. The CDR3 covers 17 residues. As DNA, the CDR3 is TGTGCCAGCAGCCAACGTATAAGCCGATCCTATAATTCACCCCTCCACTTT. Amino acids: CASSQRISRSYNSPLHF.

This clonotype was seen many times. The chain joins TRBV7-2 to TRBJ1-5; D gene unclear. Trimming stripped 3 bases from V and 6 bases from J, with 12 bases between. The CDR3 runs to 14 residues. Germline V lookup: CDR1 SGHTA, CDR2 FQGNSA. The CDR3: CASSFSGIGQPQHF. The CDR3 DNA sequence: TGTGCCAGCAGCTTCTCTGGGATCGGTCAGCCCCAGCATTTT. The full variable domain, with the rest looked up from reference TRBV7-2 and TRBJ1-5, is GAGVSQSPSNKVTEKGKDVELRCDPISGHTALYWYRQSLGQGLEFLIYFQGNSAPDKSGLPSDRFSAERTGGSVSTLTIQRTQQEDSAVYLCASSFSGIGQPQHFGDGTRLSIL.

In its sample, this clonotype was seen a few times. The chain combines TRBV7-8 with TRBJ2-5; D remains ambiguous. CDR3 length: 16 amino acids. Between the trimmed V and J ends, which lost 2 bases and 4 bases, there was a span of 17 bases. CDR1 is SGHVS and CDR2 is FQNEAQ in the germline V gene. CDR3 amino acids: CASSLLGGASPETQYF. The CDR3 DNA follows: TGTGCCAGCAGCTTATTAGGTGGAGCCTCGCCAGAGACCCAGTACTTC.

As to this clonotype: The junction does not match germline at one end; this may be a read error. The chain carries TRBV6-6 and TRBJ1-2; no reliable D call. The CDR3 length is 11 residues. In germline, CDR1 is MNHNY, CDR2 SVGAGI (reference sequence). The CDR3 loop reads CASTHQYSPFF. The CDR3 coding sequence is TGTGCCAGCACCCATCAATATTCCCCCTTCTTC.

The rearrangement uses TRBV6-1 and TRBJ2-7, with 7 bases that match TRBD1. CDR1 and CDR2 (germline): MNHNS, SASEGT. The CDR3 consists of 13 residues. V lost 11 bases and J lost 0; bases outside the gene matches: 7. CDR3: CAAQGSSSYEQYF. The CDR3 coding sequence is TGTGCCGCACAGGGGTCCAGCTCCTACGAGCAGTACTTC.

This clonotype was counted many times. The rearrangement links TRBV29-1 to TRBJ2-7; either TRBD1 or TRBD2 may supply D (5 bases each). CDR3 size: 13 residues. V lost 5 bases, J lost 1 base, and 12 bases lay in between. Germline CDR1 reads SQVTM; CDR2 reads ANQGSEA. The CDR3 DNA sequence: TGCAGCGTTACCCGGGACGGATCCTACGAGCAGTACTTC. Protein: CSVTRDGSYEQYF.

This clonotype was picked up a small number of times. The chain employs TRBV7-6 and TRBJ2-7; D is uncertain. Looked up from germline, CDR1 is SGHVS and CDR2 is FNYEAQ. V gave up 2 bases and J gave up 3 bases, with 14 bases separating them. CDR3 length equals 15 residues. Written as DNA, the CDR3 is TGTGCCAGCAGCTTAATGGCGGAGAGGAACTACGAGCAGTACTTC. Translation gives CASSLMAERNYEQYF.

This clonotype was counted a single time. The V gene is TRBV29-1, the J gene TRBJ1-2; possible D gene TRBD1, 6 bases. Germline V lookup: CDR1 SQVTM, CDR2 ANQGSEA. Trimming shortened V by 7 bases and J by 11 bases, and 11 bases separated the two germline ends. The length of the CDR3 is 9 residues. The CDR3 reads CSGGGPYTF. The CDR3 DNA reads TGCAGCGGTGGGGGGCCATACACCTTC. Drawing the rest from reference TRBV29-1 and TRBJ1-2, the complete variable domain is SAVISQKPSRDICQRGTSLTIQCQVDSQVTMMFWYRQQPGQSLTLIATANQGSEATYESGFVIDKFPISRPNLTFSTLTVSNMSPEDSSIYLCSGGGPYTFGSGTRLTVV.

The chain carries TRBV10-3 and TRBJ2-2, with no clear D. Trimming stripped 10 bases from V and 4 bases from J, with 13 bases between. The CDR3 totals 13 residues. CDR1 ENHRY and CDR2 SYGVKD come from the germline V gene. The CDR3 DNA sequence: TGTGCCACCGCCCCGACGGGCACCGGGGAGCTGTTTTTT. It yields the protein CATAPTGTGELFF.

The chain recombines TRBV9 with TRBJ2-2; tentatively, D is TRBD1 or TRBD2 (5 bases each). The length of the CDR3 is 15 residues. Germline assignment: CDR1 SGDLS and CDR2 YYNGEE. The V gene lost 4 bases and the J gene lost 4 bases, with 14 bases spanning the gap. The CDR3 DNA reads as TGTGCCAGCAGCAAGAGGGGTACAGGCACCGGGGAGCTGTTTTTT. Amino acid sequence: CASSKRGTGTGELFF. Supplemented by reference TRBV9 and TRBJ2-2, the full variable domain reads DSGVTQTPKHLITATGQRVTLRCSPRSGDLSVYWYQQSLDQGLQFLIQYYNGEERAKGNILERFSAQQFPDLHSELNLSSLELGDSALYFCASSKRGTGTGELFFGEGSRLTVL.

As to this clonotype: This may be a read error: a much more frequent sequence differs by one nucleotide. The CDR3 loop reads CASSYGQEETQYF. The CDR3 nucleotides read TGTGCCAGCAGTTACGGACAGGAAGAGACCCAGTACTTC. This sequence joins TRBV12-3 or TRBV12-4 and TRBJ2-5; 7 nucleotides align to TRBD1. The CDR3 spans 13 residues. V lost 4 bases to trimming and J lost 3 bases; unmatched junction nucleotides: 2.

This clonotype was observed at least ten times. V gene TRBV10-1 combines with J gene TRBJ2-7; D is undetermined. The CDR3 is 13 amino acids. Germline assignment: CDR1 WNHNN and CDR2 SYGVQD (reference sequence). V was shortened by 6 bases and J by 4 bases, with 13 bases between the two germline ends. The CDR3 DNA sequence: TGCGCCAGCAGCGAAGATACCCTTTACGAGCAGTACTTC. Its protein is CASSEDTLYEQYF.

J is TRBJ1-1 and V is TRBV27; D uncertain. V was clipped by 6 bases and J by 8 bases, with 10 bases between them. Germline V gene lookup returns CDR1 MNHEY and CDR2 SMNVEV (reference sequence). The CDR3 loop spans 11 amino acids. The CDR3 DNA is TGTGCCAGCAGGACCGACTGGGAAGCTTTCTTT. This codes for CASRTDWEAFF.

The chain links TRBV7-9 to TRBJ2-2, with D unclear. Between the trimmed V and J ends, which lost 1 base and 7 bases, there was a span of 10 bases. CDR1 and CDR2 (germline): SEHNR, FQNEAQ (reference sequence). The CDR3 is 14 amino acids. Here the CDR3 reads CASSLEGPNGELFF. CDR3 in DNA: TGTGCCAGCAGCTTAGAAGGCCCTAACGGGGAGCTGTTTTTT.